This is a list of T cell receptor beta chains from one sample in a study of blood T cell repertoires in COVID-19. Measured with immunoSEQ multiplex PCR; TCRdb has only the in-frame clones, and not every one. The sample lists some 75,000 clones, about 76% seen once, with around 20% in the top ten. Sequencing used peripheral blood. These receptors came from a woman older than 75 with active or convalescent COVID-19. Each CDR3 is given with its conserved first and last residue.

j_call	cdr3_length	v_call	cdr3_aa
TRBJ2-1	16	TRBV9	CASSARVAGDYNEQFF
TRBJ2-2	17	TRBV9	CASSVDSGYSSTGELFF
TRBJ1-1	14	TRBV5-1	CASSYRDMNTEAFF
TRBJ2-2	17	TRBV25-1	CASSPTGVILNTGELFF
TRBJ2-2	16	TRBV3-1/TRBV3-2	CASSDGLAGNTGELFF
TRBJ2-1	13	TRBV4-3	CASSQLGGNEQFF
TRBJ2-5	14	TRBV7-2	CASSLVRGQETQYF
TRBJ2-2	15	TRBV5-6	CASSYDTPNTGELFF
TRBJ2-7	11	TRBV7-2	CASSVTGEQYF
TRBJ2-7	13	TRBV3-1/TRBV3-2	CASSLQGGDEQYF
TRBJ1-1	14	TRBV7-2	CASSQPRENTEAFF
TRBJ2-3	16	TRBV19	CASSPRTGYQADTQYF
TRBJ1-1	13	TRBV2	CASGGQTNTEAFF
TRBJ2-7	13	TRBV5-6	CASSVVSSYEQYF
TRBJ2-7	15	TRBV27	CASSLSVQGPYEQYF
TRBJ2-1	12	TRBV29-1	CSASDREDEQFF
TRBJ1-4	15	TRBV7-9	CASSPGTATNEKLFF
TRBJ1-1	13	TRBV19	CASSTTGDTEAFF
TRBJ1-6	14	TRBV10-3	CAISAGTGKSPLHF
TRBJ2-7	14	TRBV5-5	CASSSPGQVDEQYF
TRBJ1-2	15	TRBV6-2/TRBV6-3	CASSVAGSASYGYTF
TRBJ2-3	13	TRBV24-1	CATSDYGGDTQYF
TRBJ2-1	14	TRBV29-1	CSSRREGQYNEQFF
TRBJ2-7	14	TRBV7-2	CASSLGGTGYEQYF
TRBJ2-3	11	TRBV2	CASSSGLTQYF
TRBJ2-3	16	TRBV28	CASTPPQGAIRDTQYF
TRBJ2-1	16	TRBV19	CASSSLLAGGLYEQFF
TRBJ2-1	15	TRBV7-3	CASSLSGGNHNEQFF
TRBJ2-1	11	TRBV5-4	CASSLGPEQFF
TRBJ2-3	14	TRBV7-2	CASSFGGSTDTQYF
TRBJ1-2	13	TRBV7-8	CASSETGGHGYTF
TRBJ2-6	16	TRBV11-2	CASSGLRRSGANVLTF
TRBJ1-1	14	TRBV6-5	CASSYSGASTEAFF
TRBJ2-7	13	TRBV29-1	CSVRGIFSYEQYF
TRBJ2-3	15	TRBV29-1	CSVEITGVRVDTQYF
TRBJ2-7	14	TRBV19	CASSIQTTTYEQYF
TRBJ2-5	16	TRBV4-2	CASSQETAGPQETQYF
TRBJ2-7	18	TRBV5-1	CASSLETSGGRSSYEQYF
TRBJ1-3	16	TRBV7-9	CASSLAGSYSGNTIYF
TRBJ1-1	15	TRBV6-4	CASSDPTGLNTEAFF
TRBJ1-6	14	TRBV4-3	CASSQGGGASPLHF
TRBJ2-7	12	TRBV7-2	CASSWTPYEQYF
TRBJ2-2	15	TRBV28	CASTRYRGRPGELFF
TRBJ2-5	13	TRBV5-1	CASSSGLAGTQYF
TRBJ1-2	12	TRBV18	CASSLQGTGYTF
TRBJ1-2	14	TRBV7-8	CASSSGQGGFGYTF
TRBJ1-6	14	TRBV7-3	CASSELGSNSPLHF
TRBJ2-7	12	TRBV12-3/TRBV12-4	CASSFRGYEQYF
TRBJ2-3	15	TRBV10-3	CAITPGGSVVDTQYF
TRBJ1-2	13	TRBV19	CASSIRQGGGYTF
TRBJ1-1	13	TRBV12-3/TRBV12-4	CASSLTGNTEAFF
TRBJ2-2	15	TRBV6-1	CASRSPGQLSGELFF
TRBJ1-1	17	TRBV7-2	CASSPIPGGRGNTEAFF
TRBJ2-1	14	TRBV5-1	CASSLTTESSEQFF
TRBJ2-7	17	TRBV5-4	CASSSSPLAGAAYEQYF
TRBJ1-4	13	TRBV7-2	CASRGRGNEKLFF
TRBJ2-3	14	TRBV7-2	CASSLRTSGDTQYF
TRBJ1-2	16	TRBV3-1/TRBV3-2	CASRQEWPGTNYGYTF
TRBJ2-3	14	TRBV10-3	CAISKGESTDTQYF